This T cell receptor (beta chain) was recovered during a study of blood T cell repertoires in COVID-19. For the study at large: Researchers got acute and convalescent COVID-19 samples from the United States, Italy and Spain.

The CDR3 runs 17 residues. J was trimmed by 6 bases and V by 6 bases; bases with no gene match: 15. CDR1 is SNHLY, CDR2 FYNNEI, per germline. TCRdb keeps only in-frame clones here, not all; method: immunoSEQ multiplex PCR. The table has 110,000 or so clones, approximately 85% seen once; the top ten hold 2.4%. This chain links TRBV2 with TRBJ2-1; 9 bases are a match to TRBD2. This TCR was sampled from a human donor in a cohort sampled during active COVID-19. The source material was peripheral blood. The CDR3 DNA is TGTGCCAGCAGGTTTTCGCATAGGCTAGCGGGGTCCAATGAGCAGTTCTTC. Translated: CASRFSHRLAGSNEQFF. Using reference TRBV2 and TRBJ2-1 for the parts outside the CDR3, the full variable domain is EPEVTQTPSHQVTQMGQEVILRCVPISNHLYFYWYRQILGQKVEFLVSFYNNEISEKSEIFDDQFSVERPDGSNFTLKIRSTKLEDSAMYFCASRFSHRLAGSNEQFFGPGTRLTVL.